The T cell receptor (beta chain) described here comes from a study of tissue T cells after allogeneic stem cell transplantation. Turning to this clone: Gene and germline names: mouse. Sequencing ends 1 residue short of the CDR3 end; the germline J gene provides the rest.

CDR1 and CDR2 (germline): KGHTA, FQNQQP. The length of the CDR3 is 13 residues. The sample's time point: mouse harvest day 7 after allogeneic transplant. Mouse grafts combined 10^7 T-cell-depleted bone marrow cells with 10^6 splenic CD5+ T cells. Assay: immunoSEQ multiplex PCR; the TCRdb copy retains only in-frame clones and omits some. The sample gives more than 5,000 clones, 51% of which show up once; roughly 10% is in the top ten. The genes are TRBV23 and TRBJ2-7; the table's D call, TRBD2, has no DNA check behind it. The specimen sequenced was gut tissue. This TCR derives from a female BALB/c mouse given C57BL/6 T cells with graft-versus-host disease after an allogeneic hematopoietic cell transplant. The sequenced part of the CDR3 DNA is TGCTCCAGCAGTAGGGACTGGGGGGGAGAACAGTAC. Protein product: CSSSRDWGGEQY. The full CDR3 protein is CSSSRDWGGEQYF.